One and the same sample provided the 21 T cell receptor beta chains below, sequenced in a study of blood T cell repertoires in COVID-19. TCRdb keeps only in-frame clones here, not all; method: immunoSEQ multiplex PCR. The sample shows about 200,000 clones, roughly nine tenths of them seen only once. The material sequenced was peripheral blood. Receptor source: a woman aged 45-65 years with COVID-19, enrolled during active disease.

The chain uses TRBV6-5 and TRBJ2-7; 11 positions agree with TRBD2. The CDR3 is 14 amino acids. V lost 6 bases, J lost 2 bases, and 3 bases stayed unmatched. Germline-derived CDR1 and CDR2 are MNHEY and SVGAGI. CDR3 protein: CASSLTSGAYEQYF. The CDR3 DNA reads TGTGCCAGCAGCTTGACTAGCGGGGCCTACGAGCAGTACTTC.

V gene TRBV5-6 combines with J gene TRBJ2-1; 9 bases map to TRBD2. CDR3 size: 15 residues. V dropped 4 bases and J dropped 8; count of bases not matched to a gene: 10. From germline, CDR1 is SGHDT and CDR2 YYEEEE. The chain's CDR3 is CASSHFAGGPDEQFF. The CDR3 DNA follows: TGTGCCAGCAGCCACTTTGCGGGGGGGCCGGATGAGCAGTTCTTC.

The chain has TRBV14 and TRBJ1-2; 7 nucleotides agree with TRBD1. This CDR3 has 16 amino acids. Per germline, CDR1 SGHDN and CDR2 FVKESK. With 1 base clipped from V and 4 bases from J, the junction kept 9 bases outside the gene matches. The CDR3 here is CASSQVGGQASYGYTF. The CDR3 nucleotides read TGTGCCAGCAGCCAAGTGGGAGGACAGGCATCCTATGGCTACACCTTC.

This chain links TRBV2 with TRBJ2-7; possibly TRBD1 for D (5 bases). The length of the CDR3 is 13 residues. V lost 4 bases to trimming and J lost 2 bases, with 9 bases between them. The V gene's germline CDR1 is SNHLY and CDR2 FYNNEI. CDR3 in amino acids: CASSAGYPYEQYV. The CDR3 coding sequence is TGTGCCAGCAGTGCAGGGTATCCCTACGAGCAGTACGTC.

The chain links TRBV25-1 to TRBJ2-5; 8 bases are shared with TRBD1. The CDR3 is 15 amino acids. CDR1 is MGHDK and CDR2 is SYGVNS in the germline V gene. V shed 3 bases and J 2 bases; nucleotides not matched to a gene: 5. The CDR3 region has the DNA TGTGCCAGCAGTGATCTGGGGACAGGTCAAGAGACCCAGTACTTC. Translation: CASSDLGTGQETQYF.

This clone is a singleton in its sample. This chain connects TRBV19 to TRBJ1-2; no clear D gene. Per the germline V gene, CDR1 is LNHDA and CDR2 is SQIVND (reference sequence). CDR3 length equals 14 residues. Trimming left V 5 bases short and J 0 bases short, with 10 bases between. The CDR3 protein is CASSPTGTNYGYTF. In DNA, the CDR3 is TGTGCCAGTAGTCCCACCGGGACTAACTATGGCTACACCTTC.

This chain links TRBV3-1 (or the pseudogene TRBV3-2) with TRBJ2-3, with D unresolved. The V gene's germline CDR1 is LGHDT and CDR2 YNNKEL (reference sequence). The V end was cut by 4 bases, the J end by 2 bases, with 10 bases between. The CDR3 has 14 residues. Here the CDR3 reads CASSLFDSTDTQYF. The CDR3 DNA reads as TGTGCCAGCAGCCTTTTCGACTCCACAGATACGCAGTATTTT.

This clone was seen a few times. The chain combines TRBV10-1 with TRBJ1-1, with D maybe TRBD1 (5 bases). The V end was cut by 6 bases, the J end by 5 bases, with 16 bases between. Germline assignment: CDR1 WNHNN and CDR2 SYGVQD (reference sequence). The CDR3 is 14 amino acids. CDR3 in DNA: TGCGCCAGCAGGGAGAACGGGGGTGGGACTGAAGCTTTCTTT. Protein product: CASRENGGGTEAFF.

This sequence joins TRBV23-1 and TRBJ2-4, with 7 bases matching TRBD1. TRBV23-1 is classed as an ORF, of uncertain function. V shed 0 bases, J shed 4 bases, and the junction held 15 bases outside the gene matches. CDR3 size: 19 residues. This CDR3 is CASSQSGGGRRDRKNIQYF. In DNA, the CDR3 is TGCGCCAGCAGTCAATCAGGGGGCGGTCGCCGGGACAGAAAAAACATTCAGTACTTC.

The chain links TRBV11-2 to TRBJ2-3, with TRBD2 matching over 10 bases. Germline V lookup: CDR1 SGHAT, CDR2 FQNNGV. CDR3 length equals 19 residues. Trimming at V came to 6 bases and at J to 2 bases, leaving 17 bases not matched to a gene. The CDR3 nucleotides read TGTGCCAGCAGACCCGGACTAGCGGTGGTAGCGGGCCCCACAGATACGCAGTATTTT. Translating it yields CASRPGLAVVAGPTDTQYF.

This chain joins TRBV6-5 and TRBJ1-5, with D perhaps TRBD1 (6 bases). Trimming stripped 6 bases from V and 7 bases from J, with 13 bases between. This CDR3 spans 13 amino acids. Germline values: CDR1 MNHEY, CDR2 SVGAGI. CDR3 in amino acids: CASRGGPSQPQHF. CDR3 DNA: TGTGCCAGCAGGGGGGGGCCTAGCCAGCCCCAGCATTTT.

V gene TRBV15 combines with J gene TRBJ2-3; 8 positions match TRBD2. The CDR3 has 15 residues. Germline lookup yields CDR1 LNHNV and CDR2 YYDKDF (reference sequence). The trim removed 2 bases at V and 8 bases at J, leaving 9 bases unmatched. CDR3 DNA: TGTGCCACCAGCAGACCGGCCCTGACTAGCGTTACGCAGTATTTT. Its translation: CATSRPALTSVTQYF.

This chain connects TRBV28 to TRBJ1-6; 8 nucleotides align to TRBD1. J lost 8 bases, V lost 4 bases, and 1 base had no gene match. This CDR3 spans 13 amino acids. The V gene's germline CDR1 is MDHEN and CDR2 SYDVKM. DNA of the CDR3: TGTGCCAGCAGTTCAGGGGGCGATTCACCCCTCCACTTT. The encoded protein is CASSSGGDSPLHF.

V and J are TRBV6-2 or TRBV6-3 and TRBJ2-3; TRBD2 matches at 7 bases. The CDR3 totals 16 residues. Germline CDR1 MNHEY, CDR2 SVGEGT. V trimming: 4 bases; J trimming: 2 bases; junction bases outside the gene matches: 9. This CDR3 is CASSSLLATLTDTQYF. The CDR3 coding sequence is TGTGCCAGCAGTTCCCTACTAGCGACCCTCACAGATACGCAGTATTTT.

The V call is TRBV9, the J call TRBJ1-2, with D uncertain. CDR3 length equals 13 residues. CDR1 and CDR2 (germline): SGDLS, YYNGEE. Deletions cut 3 bases from V and 8 bases from J, with 14 bases between. The chain's CDR3 is CASSGSWTGGYTF. In DNA, the CDR3 is TGTGCCAGCAGCGGCAGTTGGACGGGAGGCTACACCTTC. Combining the CDR3 with reference TRBV9 and TRBJ1-2 gives the whole variable domain DSGVTQTPKHLITATGQRVTLRCSPRSGDLSVYWYQQSLDQGLQFLIQYYNGEERAKGNILERFSAQQFPDLHSELNLSSLELGDSALYFCASSGSWTGGYTFGSGTRLTVV.

This CDR3 is CASSPGTVRSYTEAFF. Written as DNA, the CDR3 is TGCGCCAGCAGCCCCGGGACAGTCCGATCCTACACTGAAGCTTTCTTT. This chain uses TRBV5-1 with TRBJ1-1, with TRBD1 matching 7 bases. Germline V CDR1 and CDR2: SGHRS, YFSETQ. Losses at the gene ends were 4 bases for V and 3 bases for J; bases not matched to a gene: 12. The CDR3 totals 16 residues.

The gene calls are TRBV15 and TRBJ2-4; 8 bases agree with TRBD1. CDR1 is LNHNV, CDR2 YYDKDF, per germline (reference sequence). The CDR3 consists of 20 residues. With V trimmed by 5 bases and J by 1 base, 19 bases remained unmatched. The DNA of the CDR3 is TGTGCCACCAGCGGTACGCCAGGGGGCAGGAGCCCCGTGGCCAAAAACATTCAGTACTTC. Translating gives CATSGTPGGRSPVAKNIQYF. The variable domain in full, with the rest retrieved from reference TRBV15 and TRBJ2-4, is DAMVIQNPRYQVTQFGKPVTLSCSQTLNHNVMYWYQQKSSQAPKLLFHYYDKDFNNEADTPDNFQSRRPNTSFCFLDIRSPGLGDTAMYLCATSGTPGGRSPVAKNIQYFGAGTRLSVL.

This chain links TRBV13 with TRBJ1-2; 8 bases agree with TRBD1. The CDR3 extends over 17 amino acids. After removal of 1 base from V and 1 base from J, the junction contained 8 bases not matched to a gene. CDR1 PRHDT and CDR2 FYEKMQ come from the germline V gene (reference sequence). The DNA of the CDR3 is TGTGCCAGCAGCTTAGAGAGACAGGGGCCTCATAACTATGGCTACACCTTC. Its translation is CASSLERQGPHNYGYTF.

The chain combines TRBV10-1 with TRBJ1-4; TRBD1 matches 7 bases. CDR1 is WNHNN, CDR2 SYGVQD, per germline (reference sequence). V shed 0 bases and J 8 bases; nucleotides not matched to a gene: 6. There are 15 residues in the CDR3. The DNA of the CDR3 is TGCGCCAGCAGTGAGTCGACAGGGTTTAACGAAAAACTGTTTTTT. Amino acids: CASSESTGFNEKLFF.

This clone was observed a single time. The chain is built from TRBV30 and TRBJ2-3; D is ambiguous. The CDR3 has 12 residues. The germline CDR1 and CDR2 sequences are GTSNPN and SVGIG (reference sequence). V lost 5 bases and J 4 bases, leaving 10 bases between the germline ends. The CDR3 DNA sequence: TGTGCCTGGGCTACGGAGTCAGATACGCAGTATTTT. Translation gives CAWATESDTQYF.

This chain joins TRBV5-4 and TRBJ2-5, with D perhaps matching TRBD2 (5 bases). The CDR3 spans 16 residues. Trimming took 0 bases from V and 2 from J, leaving 14 bases between them. From germline, CDR1 is SGHNT and CDR2 YYREEE (reference sequence). DNA of the CDR3: TGTGCCAGCAGCTTGGCCGTTGGTGGGGAGCAAGAGACCCAGTACTTC. Residues: CASSLAVGGEQETQYF.